This T cell receptor (beta chain) was found in a study of CD8+ T cells in alopecia areata. Study-level background: The study gave treated patients oral tofacitinib at 5 to 10 mg twice daily.

In regard to this clone: Antigen specificity is unknown.

Points from the study as a whole: The study found higher clonality in lesional than normal scalp, especially in alopecia totalis/universalis.

It was cDNA, reverse transcribed from extracted RNA, that served as the sequencing template. The repertoire was sequenced with immunoSEQ multiplex PCR; TCRdb's copy has only in-frame clones and lacks some. Here the sample spans 140,000 to 150,000 clones, about three fifths being singletons. V dropped 6 bases and J dropped 4; count of bases not matched to a gene: 3. The V gene's germline CDR1 is MNHEY and CDR2 SMNVEV (reference sequence). The CDR3 spans 14 residues. Lesional scalp tissue (obtained by punch biopsy) and peripheral blood were collected from alopecia areata patients. This clonotype was obtained from a human donor with alopecia areata. Sequenced here: CD4+ T cells sorted from blood, sampled at week 0. V and J are TRBV27 and TRBJ2-1, with 10 bases aligning to TRBD1. The DNA of the CDR3 is TGTGCCAGCAGCGGACAGGGGGGTTACAATGAGCAGTTCTTC. Residues: CASSGQGGYNEQFF.